This TCR beta chain was observed in a study of T and B cells in COVID-19 patients. Study overall: COVID-19 patients gave peripheral blood either during active infection or after recovery.

TRB was amplified from about 260-540 ng of blood genomic DNA. BIOMED2 TRB-A/B primer pools were used in multiplex TRB PCR. TCRdb reanalysed the multiplex PCR reads using MiXCR and keeps one entry per CDR3 protein. The profile shows fewer than 15,000 distinct CDR3 sequences, 25% of them singletons. Many counts were recorded for this clonotype. The sample taken for sequencing was blood. This sequence originates from a human donor who had recovered from COVID-19.

The CDR3 here is CASSERVVRYEQYF. CDR3 nucleotides: TGTGCCAGCAGTGAAAGGGTGGTCCGCTACGAGCAGTACTTC. This chain links TRBV6-1 with TRBJ2-7; D unclear. V lost 2 bases, J lost 3 bases, and 11 bases lay in between. CDR1 MNHNS and CDR2 SASEGT come from the germline V gene. This CDR3 contains 14 residues.